These 26 T cell receptor beta chains were sequenced from one sample in a study of T cells in Graves' hyperthyroidism and ophthalmopathy. TCR beta CDR3 region amplification was performed from RNA transcripts. The study used the HTBI primer set for a first-round RT-PCR of the TCR CDR3. TCRdb independently ran MiXCR on the multiplex PCR reads; one entry per CDR3 protein. This table holds approximately 590,000 distinct CDR3 sequences, 15% to 19% found once. Sequenced: blood. These receptors originate from a woman in her thirties with Graves' hyperthyroidism.

This clonotype was seen only a few times. The chain couples TRBV20-1 to TRBJ2-3; no reliable D call. With 3 bases removed from V and 2 bases from J, the gap between germline ends came to 12 bases. The CDR3 is 14 amino acids. Per the germline V gene, CDR1 is DFQATT and CDR2 is SNEGSKA (reference sequence). The CDR3, as DNA: TGCAGTGCTAGCCTCGCGGCTCTCACAGATACGCAGTATTTT. Its translation is CSASLAALTDTQYF.

This clonotype was observed at least ten times. Here the CDR3 DNA reads TGTGCCAGCAGTTCCTATCTCCTTCGGGGGGATGAGCAGTTCTTC. Translating it yields CASSSYLLRGDEQFF. This rearrangement joins TRBV27 to TRBJ2-1, with 7 bases lining up with TRBD2. The CDR3 runs 15 residues. With V trimmed by 4 bases and J by 8 bases, 11 bases remained unmatched. The germline V gene has CDR1 MNHEY and CDR2 SMNVEV (reference sequence).

The chain couples TRBV6-2 or TRBV6-3 to TRBJ2-5, with unresolved D. CDR1 MNHEY and CDR2 SVGEGT come from the germline V gene. Trimming pared 2 bases from V and 1 base from J, leaving 11 bases between. The CDR3 runs 15 residues. CDR3 protein: CASSYGRNPQETQYF. As DNA, the CDR3 is TGTGCCAGCAGTTACGGCCGTAATCCCCAAGAGACCCAGTACTTC.

In this sample, this clonotype turned up many times. The rearrangement links TRBV12-3 or TRBV12-4 to TRBJ2-7, with TRBD2 identical over 11 bases. This CDR3 is 15 amino acids long. V trimming: 6 bases; J trimming: 3 bases; junction bases outside the gene matches: 7. CDR3 coding DNA: TGTGCCAGCAGCCCAGGACTAGCGGGTGTCTACGAGCAGTACTTC. As protein: CASSPGLAGVYEQYF.

This clonotype has a handful of counts. The chain couples TRBV14 to TRBJ2-7; TRBD1 matches 7 bases. There are 16 residues in the CDR3. Germline V CDR1 and CDR2: SGHDN, FVKESK. V lost 1 base to trimming and J lost 2 bases; unmatched junction nucleotides: 8. This chain's CDR3 is CASSQVAGTDTYEQYF. CDR3 bases: TGTGCCAGCAGCCAAGTCGCCGGGACAGATACCTACGAGCAGTACTTC. The full variable domain, in which reference TRBV14 and TRBJ2-7 provide the parts outside the CDR3, is EAGVTQFPSHSVIEKGQTVTLRCDPISGHDNLYWYRRVMGKEIKFLLHFVKESKQDESGMPNNRFLAERTGGTYSTLKVQPAELEDSGVYFCASSQVAGTDTYEQYFGPGTRLTVT.

This clonotype appeared many times. The CDR3 DNA follows: TGTGCCAGCAGTGAAGCTCAGCCCCAGCATTTT. Its translation: CASSEAQPQHF. The chain is built from TRBV6-1 and TRBJ1-5, with no clear D. CDR1 MNHNS and CDR2 SASEGT come from the germline V gene. This CDR3 has 11 amino acids. Trimming cost V 0 bases and J 6 bases, with 0 bases left between them.

J is TRBJ1-3 and V is TRBV15, with D unresolved. The germline gives CDR1 LNHNV, CDR2 YYDKDF (reference sequence). The CDR3 loop spans 15 amino acids. V lost 0 bases and J lost 4, with 10 bases in between. The CDR3 loop reads CATSRDAVAGNTIYF. The CDR3 bases are TGTGCCACCAGCAGAGACGCGGTCGCGGGAAACACCATATATTTT.

The chain employs TRBV10-3 and TRBJ1-2; D perhaps matches TRBD1 (5 bases). CDR3 size: 15 residues. Trimming pared 1 base from V and 1 base from J, leaving 10 bases between. Germline assignment: CDR1 ENHRY and CDR2 SYGVKD. The CDR3 DNA sequence: TGTGCCATCAGTGAGTTCGAGACAGATAACTATGGCTACACCTTC. Translated, it gives CAISEFETDNYGYTF.

This clonotype was picked up a small number of times. V is TRBV20-1 and J is TRBJ2-3; 8 bases line up with TRBD2. V lost 3 bases and J lost 14; bases outside the gene matches: 16. The CDR3 extends over 14 amino acids. In germline, CDR1 is DFQATT, CDR2 SNEGSKA (reference sequence). CDR3 in amino acids: CSASQTSAVPLLYF. CDR3 DNA sequence: TGCAGTGCTAGCCAGACTAGCGCAGTTCCATTATTGTATTTT.

This clonotype was observed a handful of times. V gene TRBV15 combines with J gene TRBJ2-1; unclear D gene. Germline V lookup: CDR1 LNHNV, CDR2 YYDKDF (reference sequence). With 0 bases removed from V and 8 bases from J, the gap between germline ends came to 8 bases. CDR3 length: 13 amino acids. The CDR3 sequence is CATSRDLQDEQFF. CDR3 DNA: TGTGCCACCAGCAGAGATCTTCAAGATGAGCAGTTCTTC.

V is TRBV24-1 and J is TRBJ1-2; D is unresolved. This CDR3 has 14 amino acids. V lost 7 bases and J lost 5, with 16 bases in between. Germline V gene sequence: CDR1 KGHDR, CDR2 SFDVKD. The CDR3 DNA follows: TGTGCCACCAGGGAACCTCGGGGTAGTTATGGCTACACCTTC. This translates into CATREPRGSYGYTF.

In its sample, this clonotype was seen many times. The genes are TRBV5-1 and TRBJ2-7; D perhaps matches TRBD2 (6 bases). The germline V and J ends were trimmed by 0 bases and 2 bases, with 12 bases remaining between them. The CDR3 runs 15 residues. Germline V gene sequence: CDR1 SGHRS, CDR2 YFSETQ. CDR3 in amino acids: CASSLGTITTYEQYF. CDR3 DNA: TGCGCCAGCAGCTTGGGGACTATAACTACCTACGAGCAGTACTTC.

V and J are TRBV19 and TRBJ1-1; D is perhaps TRBD1 (6 bases). This CDR3 comprises 15 residues. V was trimmed by 7 bases and J by 5 bases, leaving 20 bases between them. The germline gives CDR1 LNHDA, CDR2 SQIVND (reference sequence). CDR3 in DNA: TGTGCCAGTAAAAGGACAGCGATAGGAGGTACTGAAGCTTTCTTT. It encodes CASKRTAIGGTEAFF.

This clonotype was detected many times. V gene TRBV28 combines with J gene TRBJ1-1, with 8 bases identical to TRBD1. Germline lookup yields CDR1 MDHEN and CDR2 SYDVKM. V was clipped by 6 bases and J by 5 bases; unmatched bases: 8. The CDR3 runs to 14 residues. The CDR3 nucleotides read TGTGCCAGCAGCCGGCCACGGGACAGGACTGAAGCTTTCTTT. As protein: CASSRPRDRTEAFF.

The table lists this clonotype with a few counts. The rearrangement joins TRBV20-1 to TRBJ2-3; D possibly corresponds to TRBD1 (6 bases). Per the germline V gene, CDR1 is DFQATT and CDR2 is SNEGSKA (reference sequence). The CDR3 is 12 residues long. The CDR3 DNA is TGCGTGATGGGGGCTAGCACAGATACGCAGTATTTT. Encoded protein: CVMGASTDTQYF.

This clonotype has just one count. The chain joins TRBV6-2 or TRBV6-3 to TRBJ1-5; 7 positions agree with TRBD1. The length of the CDR3 is 16 residues. Per the germline V gene, CDR1 is MNHEY and CDR2 is SVGEGT. V was clipped by 3 bases and J by 6 bases; unmatched bases: 11. The CDR3 loop reads CASSYSSRGISQPQHF. The CDR3 DNA sequence: TGTGCCAGCAGTTATTCGTCCAGGGGGATTAGTCAGCCCCAGCATTTT.

The rearrangement joins TRBV20-1 to TRBJ2-1, with 13 bases matching TRBD2. The CDR3 is 19 residues long. V lost 1 base, J lost 9 bases, and 18 bases stayed unmatched. From germline, CDR1 is DFQATT and CDR2 SNEGSKA (reference sequence). In nucleotides, the CDR3 is TGCAGTGCTAGAGGCTTTACTAGCGGGAGGGCCTTAGGGGCCGGTGAGCAGTTCTTC. This codes for CSARGFTSGRALGAGEQFF.

This chain connects TRBV7-9 to TRBJ1-4; the D gene is possibly TRBD1 (5 bases). CDR3 length equals 14 residues. The germline gives CDR1 SEHNR, CDR2 FQNEAQ (reference sequence). The germline V and J ends were trimmed by 3 bases and 10 bases, with 15 bases remaining between them. The CDR3 DNA sequence: TGTGCCAGCAGCTTTCCCTCTGAGGGGACAAAACTGTTTTTT. Translated, it gives CASSFPSEGTKLFF.

This clonotype was observed many times. The V call is TRBV28, the J call TRBJ2-5, with TRBD2 as a possible D gene (5 bases). The CDR3 totals 16 residues. The V gene's germline CDR1 is MDHEN and CDR2 SYDVKM. The germline V and J ends were trimmed by 2 bases and 0 bases, with 13 bases remaining between them. The CDR3 is CASSLPGRGYQETQYF. The CDR3 DNA is TGTGCCAGCAGTTTACCCGGCAGAGGGTACCAAGAGACCCAGTACTTC.

This clonotype has more than one count but fewer than ten. The chain uses TRBV10-3 and TRBJ1-1; TRBD1 aligns across 7 bases. Looked up from germline, CDR1 is ENHRY and CDR2 is SYGVKD. V lost 8 bases to trimming and J lost 3 bases; unmatched junction nucleotides: 6. There are 13 residues in the CDR3. The CDR3 region has the DNA TGTGCCATCGCCGCGGGACAGCACACTGAAGCTTTCTTT. Translated: CAIAAGQHTEAFF.

This clonotype occurred many times. This chain uses TRBV24-1 with TRBJ2-3; 14 bases line up with TRBD2. The CDR3 covers 15 residues. V dropped 9 bases and J dropped 0; count of bases not matched to a gene: 1. CDR1 is KGHDR and CDR2 is SFDVKD in the germline V gene. CDR3 sequence reads: CATGTSGGSTDTQYF. For the CDR3, the DNA is TGTGCCACCGGGACTAGCGGGGGAAGCACAGATACGCAGTATTTT.

The sample holds a few counts of this clonotype. V and J are TRBV24-1 and TRBJ2-1, with 9 bases fitting TRBD2. The ends lost 8 bases at V and 8 bases at J; junction bases unmatched: 9. The CDR3 is 14 residues long. Germline V gene data show CDR1 as KGHDR and CDR2 as SFDVKD. CDR3 region: CATILREGLYEQFF. In DNA form, the CDR3 reads TGTGCCACCATCTTGCGGGAGGGCCTCTATGAGCAGTTCTTC.

This clonotype was seen repeatedly, ten times or more. J is TRBJ2-5 and V is TRBV27, with D perhaps assigned TRBD1 or TRBD2 (6 bases each). This CDR3 has 14 residues. V lost 3 bases and J 5 bases, leaving 13 bases between the germline ends. Germline loops: CDR1 MNHEY, CDR2 SMNVEV (reference sequence). The DNA for the CDR3 is TGTGCCAGCAGTTTCCAGGGGAGGTTGGAGACCCAGTACTTC. This gives the protein CASSFQGRLETQYF.

This clonotype occurred many times. The gene calls are TRBV20-1 and TRBJ2-1; 10 positions agree with TRBD2. CDR1 and CDR2 (germline): DFQATT, SNEGSKA (reference sequence). There are 17 residues in the CDR3. J lost 2 bases, V lost 6 bases, and 13 bases had no gene match. In DNA, the CDR3 is TGCAGTGCCCCCTCCCGGGTAACTAGCGGGACCTACAATGAGCAGTTCTTC. This codes for CSAPSRVTSGTYNEQFF.

There are a few counts of this clonotype. The chain's CDR3 is CASSLAYTGGLNTEAFF. For the CDR3, the DNA is TGCGCCAGCAGCCTCGCCTATACAGGGGGACTGAACACTGAAGCTTTCTTT. J is TRBJ1-1 and V is TRBV5-1, with TRBD1 identical over 8 bases. CDR1 and CDR2 from the germline V gene are SGHRS and YFSETQ. The CDR3 covers 17 residues. The trim removed 4 bases at V and 0 bases at J, leaving 11 bases unmatched.

This clonotype showed up many times. The chain combines TRBV18 with TRBJ1-1, with TRBD1 matching 8 bases. V was pared by 6 bases and J by 3 bases, with 3 bases of the junction left unmatched. The germline V gene has CDR1 KGHSH and CDR2 LQKENI. The length of the CDR3 is 13 residues. CDR3 in amino acids: CASSQGADTEAFF. CDR3 coding DNA: TGTGCCAGCTCGCAGGGGGCAGACACTGAAGCTTTCTTT.